The TCR beta chain under discussion was sequenced for a study of shared clonotypes between healthy human individuals. Findings and caveats of the study: Expectations were that clonotype sharing among donors would be affected by sequencing depth.

Measured with immunoSEQ multiplex PCR; TCRdb has only the in-frame clones, and not every one. The sample has under 600,000 clones, around 78% seen once. Regarding this clone: Its antigen is as yet unknown.

Input material: PBMCs. The clonotype originates from a middle-aged woman in good health. Some clones in this sample may be carry-over from other donors' samples.

DNA of the CDR3: TGTGCCTCGAGCGGCCGCTCCTACAATGAGCAGTTCTTC. Amino acid sequence: CASSGRSYNEQFF. The V gene is TRBV28, the J gene TRBJ2-1; the D gene is possibly TRBD2 (5 bases). The CDR3 is made up of 13 amino acids. V was pared by 11 bases and J by 0 bases, with 11 bases between. Germline V CDR1 and CDR2: MDHEN, SYDVKM.